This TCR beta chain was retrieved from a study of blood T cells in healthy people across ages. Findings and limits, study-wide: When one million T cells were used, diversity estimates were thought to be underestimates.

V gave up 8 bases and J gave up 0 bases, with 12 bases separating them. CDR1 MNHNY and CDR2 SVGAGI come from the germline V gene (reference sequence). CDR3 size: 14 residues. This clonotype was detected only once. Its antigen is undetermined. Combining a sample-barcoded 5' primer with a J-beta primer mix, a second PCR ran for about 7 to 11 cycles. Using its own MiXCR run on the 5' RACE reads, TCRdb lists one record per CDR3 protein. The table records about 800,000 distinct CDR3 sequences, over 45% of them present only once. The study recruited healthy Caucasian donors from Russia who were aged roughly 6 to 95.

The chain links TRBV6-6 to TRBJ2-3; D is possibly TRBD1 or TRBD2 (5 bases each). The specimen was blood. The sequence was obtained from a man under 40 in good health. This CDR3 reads CASEQERSTDTQYF. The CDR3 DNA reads TGTGCCAGCGAACAGGAGCGGAGCACAGATACGCAGTATTTT.